This T cell receptor beta chain was profiled in a study of molecular identifiers for immune sequencing clone quantification (dated by TCRdb to the late 2010s). Background for the entire study: In a replicate experiment, RNA from roughly 21,000 or 96,000 naive CD8 T cells was split into five aliquots, four of which were sequenced. This methods study benchmarked molecular-identifier clustering-based TCR repertoire sequencing (MIDCIRS) and TCR RNA copy counting, using CD8 T cells to do so. The paper as a whole reports these results and caveats: Clones above 20 RNA copies held over 97% of molecules in CMV-specific effector cells but under 1% in naive cells. Even against a background of one million naive CD8 T cells, spiked-in Jurkat TCR RNA amounting to a single cell's worth was reported to be detectable. When barcode sub-clustering was not used, chimeric consensus sequences inflated TCR diversity, with chimeras reaching as high as 47%. The sizes of highly expanded clones could end up underestimated when identical TCR molecules share a barcode. Modeling estimated around 3 recovered TCR RNA copies per cell, compared with about 9.8 by digital PCR, which implies 30% to 35% capture efficiency. Spiked-in Jurkat TCR RNA (around eleven copies' worth), which is not part of the donor repertoire, was contained in the naive libraries.

This clonotype has a count of ten or more. It lacks a known antigen. Base qualities are not at hand, and no much larger clone is one base apart. The junction shows trimming of 0 bases on V and 1 base on J, plus 13 bases between the germline ends. From the germline V gene, CDR1 is SGHDT and CDR2 is YYEEEE. From the cysteine through the phenylalanine, the CDR3 covers 16 amino acids. Only CDR3 DNA remains: 48 bases, in frame from the first base. Libraries of naive CD8 T cells were generated from about 19,000 to 1,100,000 sorted cells, with 10%, 30% or 50% of the purified RNA used. Naive CD8 T cells, defined as CD8+CD4-CCR7+CD45RA+, were FACS-sorted into RLT Plus buffer on a BD FACSAria II. To test detection sensitivity, Jurkat RNA equal to ten TCR copies was added to samples of about 20,000-1,000,000 naive CD8 T cells. CD8 T cells were enriched with RosetteSep CD8+ T Cell Enrichment Cocktail and Ficoll-Paque, followed by ACK red cell lysis.

Library preparation employed PCR. Sequencing used an Illumina HiSeq 4000. Preparation of bulk TCR libraries followed a previously described approach, with the TCR primers listed in Table S5. The Qiagen AllPrep DNA/RNA kit was used to purify total RNA. Before analysis, reads from multiple sequencing runs of the same library were pooled. The authors' pipeline ran thus. Reads were retained only if the reads had an exact TCR constant sequence, and the retained reads were trimmed to 150 nt and grouped according to their 12-nt molecular barcodes. Reads within each barcode group were sub-clustered using a 15% Levenshtein threshold, and quality-weighted consensus sequences were constructed for each RNA molecule. Non-functional sequences were filtered out, along with any lower-count sequence sitting one edit away from another sequence. Based on fitting two negative binomial distributions, any barcode sub-cluster with under 20% of the maximum read count was discarded. The public reads were run again by TCRdb, first through fastp at Q25 and then through MiXCR, and only productive beta chains were kept. All rows with the same CDR3 protein become a single entry with the most common DNA and genes. The authors' filters were not applied to this entry. Here the sample has about 640,000 distinct CDR3 sequences; roughly 21% occur a single time. The ten largest clonotypes hold roughly 0.9% of the sample.

The chain is encoded by TRBV5-6 joined to TRBJ1-2; D gene: possibly TRBD1, on 5 matching bases. Sequencing was performed on naive CD8+ T cells from blood, with Jurkat cell RNA spiked in. The cell subset or site label of this sample denotes: FACS-sorted CD8+CD4-CCR7+CD45RA+ naive T cells. The source of this sequence is a human donor in good health. Some libraries in this study had Jurkat cell RNA spiked in. The CDR3 protein is CASSLAGHLLNYGYTF. The base sequence is TGTGCCAGCAGCTTGGCAGGGCACCTACTTAACTATGGCTACACCTTC.